A few counts support the clone carrying this T cell receptor (beta chain). Antigen specificity is unknown. J was trimmed by 8 bases and V by 1 base; bases with no gene match: 5. Germline V lookup: CDR1 LGHNA, CDR2 YNFKEQ. The CDR3 spans 15 residues. This sample was included in a study of T cells after yellow fever vaccination. General study results and limits: Primary-vaccination clones mostly resurfaced post-booster (nearly 97% CD4, around 88% CD8). CD4 and CD8 compartments shared a small share of clonotypes.

UMIs and a universal primer site were added when TCR cDNA was made by 5'RACE template switching. One entry per CDR3 protein results from TCRdb running MiXCR on the 5' RACE reads. Of fewer than 400,000 distinct CDR3 sequences listed, roughly 10% are singletons. This receptor was taken from a man between 18 and 29 years old who received the YFV17D yellow fever vaccine. The material sequenced was CD4+ T cells sorted from PBMCs, taken 45 days after the yellow fever booster vaccination. The chain couples TRBV4-2 to TRBJ2-4, with 10 bases matching TRBD2. CDR3 protein: CASSQAGAGGDIQYF. CDR3 nucleotides: TGTGCCAGCAGCCAAGCGGGAGCGGGGGGGGACATTCAGTACTTC.